These 5 T cell receptor beta chains came from one sample sequenced in a study of OX40 agonist ivuxolimab in advanced cancers. Sequencing used immunoSEQ multiplex PCR; TCRdb keeps in-frame clones, though not all of them. The sample shows approximately 57,000 clones, roughly 87% of them seen only once. The sample was CD4+ or CD8+ T cells sorted from blood, taken in a trial of the OX40 agonist ivuxolimab. Source of these receptors: an adult with an advanced solid tumor such as melanoma, head and neck, liver or kidney cancer.

The chain carries TRBV4-1 and TRBJ2-7, with D perhaps TRBD1 (6 bases). This CDR3 spans 14 amino acids. Germline-derived CDR1 and CDR2 are MGHRA and YSYEKL. V was pared by 2 bases and J by 2 bases, with 10 bases between. CDR3 sequence (DNA): TGCGCCAGCAGCCAACGGACAGATGCCTACGAGCAGTACTTC. It yields the protein CASSQRTDAYEQYF.

The V gene is TRBV27, the J gene TRBJ2-1, with TRBD2 identical over 7 bases. This CDR3 has 18 residues. Germline assignment: CDR1 MNHEY and CDR2 SMNVEV (reference sequence). J was trimmed by 0 bases and V by 1 base; bases with no gene match: 9. Here the CDR3 reads CASSLFGGSTASYNEQFF. The CDR3 DNA reads as TGTGCCAGCAGTTTATTCGGCGGGAGCACGGCCTCCTACAATGAGCAGTTCTTC.

V usage is TRBV6-6 and J usage is TRBJ1-1; TRBD1 agrees at 7 bases. CDR3 length equals 13 residues. Germline V lookup: CDR1 MNHNY, CDR2 SVGAGI (reference sequence). The junction had 6 bases not matched to a gene; V was cut back by 6 bases and J by 5 bases. In DNA form, the CDR3 reads TGTGCCAGCAGACACCCGGGACAGACTGAAGCTTTCTTT. This sequence encodes CASRHPGQTEAFF.

DNA for the CDR3: TGCGCCAGCAGCCAAGCAGGGACCGGGGAGCTGTTTTTT. As protein: CASSQAGTGELFF. The chain has TRBV4-1 and TRBJ2-2, with D perhaps matching TRBD1 (5 bases). Germline CDR1 and CDR2: MGHRA and YSYEKL. This CDR3 spans 13 amino acids. The V gene lost 1 base and the J gene lost 5 bases, with 5 bases spanning the gap.

This chain joins TRBV10-3 and TRBJ2-1; 7 bases map to TRBD1. Losses at the gene ends were 0 bases for V and 0 bases for J; bases not matched to a gene: 2. Germline loops: CDR1 ENHRY, CDR2 SYGVKD. The length of the CDR3 is 16 residues. This chain's CDR3 is CAISESGDSSYNEQFF. Here the CDR3 DNA reads TGTGCCATCAGTGAGTCCGGGGACAGCTCCTACAATGAGCAGTTCTTC.